This T cell receptor beta chain derives from a study of blood T cell repertoires in COVID-19. Whole-study context: Samples came from the United States, Italy and Spain, spanning acute and convalescent COVID-19. T cells, B-cell-depleted T cells, or PBMCs supplied cDNA or gDNA.

This CDR3 comprises 11 residues. Germline V gene lookup returns CDR1 SEHNR and CDR2 FQNEAQ (reference sequence). Trimming shortened V by 5 bases and J by 1 base, and 2 bases separated the two germline ends. Original handling: Estimates of nucleated cell counts were drawn from the amplification of reference gene primers. Profiled with immunoSEQ multiplex PCR; TCRdb holds only in-frame clones, not every one. D and trimming were read from the DNA, whereas the V and J calls and clone size are those reported in that table. The sample has about 110,000 clones, 85% seen once. During active infection, Seattle patients enrolled and were then monitored through disease.

The chain employs TRBV7-9 and TRBJ1-2; no clear D gene. Sequences were obtained from peripheral blood. The clonotype comes from a woman aged 55-70 years with COVID-19, enrolled during active disease. The CDR3 spells CASSLNYGYTF. The CDR3 DNA reads as TGTGCCAGCAGCCTTAACTATGGCTACACCTTC.